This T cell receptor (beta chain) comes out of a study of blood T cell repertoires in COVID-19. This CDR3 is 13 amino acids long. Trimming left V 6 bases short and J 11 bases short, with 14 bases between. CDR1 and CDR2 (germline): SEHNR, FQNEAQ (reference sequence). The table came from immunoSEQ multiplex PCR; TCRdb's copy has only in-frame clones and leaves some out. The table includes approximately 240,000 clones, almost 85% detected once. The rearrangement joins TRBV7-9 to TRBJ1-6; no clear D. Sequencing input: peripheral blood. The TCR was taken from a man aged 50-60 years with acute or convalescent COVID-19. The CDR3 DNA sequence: TGTGCCAGCAGTCGAGGAGAGGGTGCACCCCTCCACTTT. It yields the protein CASSRGEGAPLHF. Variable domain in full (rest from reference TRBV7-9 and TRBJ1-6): DTGVSQNPRHKITKRGQNVTFRCDPISEHNRLYWYRQTLGQGPEFLTYFQNEAQLEKSRLLSDRFSAERPKGSFSTLEIQRTEQGDSAMYLCASSRGEGAPLHFGNGTRLTVT.